A single sample is the source of the 15 T cell receptor beta chains below, sequenced in a study of shared clonotypes between healthy human individuals (dated by TCRdb to 2020 to 2022). Libraries were constructed by the immunoSEQ multiplex PCR assay. In TCRdb, the immuneACCESS table is reduced to in-frame sequences with V and J assigned. These tables do not hold every clone; where another copy was compared, an unresolved V gene accounts for under half, and the others remain unexplained. This sample holds approximately 1.9 million clones; 93% were observed only once. Less than 2% of the sample lies in the top ten. For the CD8 naive samples, CD45RO-negative cells were positively selected for CCR7, yielding a CD45RA+CCR7+ population from which TemRA cells were excluded. Sequencing was done on a sample of naive CD8+ T cells from PBMCs. Read against the paper, the sample's cell subset or site label means: CD45RA+CCR7+. These receptors were collected from a man aged 18 to 29 in good health. Some clones in this sample may be carry-over from other donors' samples.

A few counts support this clone. The CDR3 nucleotides read TGTGCCTGGAGTGTATTTAGACATCAGCCCCAGCATTTT. This codes for CAWSVFRHQPQHF. V is TRBV30 and J is TRBJ1-5; D remains unclear. The V end lost 0 bases, the J end lost 5 bases, and 8 bases lay between the germline ends. The CDR3 covers 13 residues. Germline CDR1 and CDR2: GTSNPN and SVGIG (reference sequence).

The rearrangement links TRBV10-3 to TRBJ2-2; 8 positions match TRBD1. Trimming took 7 bases from V and 6 from J; bases not matched to a gene: 13. The CDR3 has 16 amino acids. Germline V gene data show CDR1 as ENHRY and CDR2 as SYGVKD. The CDR3 protein is CAIKRTGIEDAGELFF. The CDR3, as DNA: TGTGCCATCAAGAGGACAGGGATCGAGGATGCCGGGGAGCTGTTTTTT.

The CDR3 sequence: CASSLGGESGRFSTDTQYF. The CDR3 nucleotides read TGTGCCAGCAGCTTAGGAGGTGAAAGCGGGAGGTTTAGCACAGATACGCAGTATTTT. The genes are TRBV7-9 and TRBJ2-3, with 9 nucleotides matching TRBD2. Trimming at V came to 1 base and at J to 0 bases, leaving 11 bases not matched to a gene. The V gene's germline CDR1 is SEHNR and CDR2 FQNEAQ (reference sequence). CDR3 length: 19 amino acids.

The chain recombines TRBV6-1 with TRBJ1-3; 9 bases map to TRBD1. The V gene's germline CDR1 is MNHNS and CDR2 SASEGT. V shed 8 bases, J shed 0 bases, and the junction held 5 bases outside the gene matches. CDR3 length equals 15 residues. The CDR3 sequence: CASGMDRGSGNTIYF. The CDR3 nucleotides read TGTGCCAGCGGCATGGACAGGGGCTCTGGAAACACCATATATTTT.

The chain couples TRBV5-4 to TRBJ2-7; 10 nucleotides agree with TRBD2. CDR3 size: 15 residues. Germline CDR1 SGHNT, CDR2 YYREEE (reference sequence). The junction had 5 bases not matched to a gene; V was cut back by 3 bases and J by 2 bases. The DNA for the CDR3 is TGTGCCAGCAGCTCCGCTAGCGGGAGTCCCTACGAGCAGTACTTC. It is translated as CASSSASGSPYEQYF. Variable domain in full (rest from reference TRBV5-4 and TRBJ2-7): ETGVTQSPTHLIKTRGQQVTLRCSSQSGHNTVSWYQQALGQGPQFIFQYYREEENGRGNFPPRFSGLQFPNYSSELNVNALELDDSALYLCASSSASGSPYEQYFGPGTRLTVT.

The V gene is TRBV10-3, the J gene TRBJ2-7; TRBD2 might be the D (5 bases). V was trimmed by 10 bases and J by 6 bases, leaving 16 bases between them. Germline CDR1 ENHRY, CDR2 SYGVKD. The CDR3 is 12 residues long. CDR3 amino acids: CATISGFREQYF. CDR3 nucleotide sequence: TGTGCCACCATTTCGGGGTTTCGCGAGCAGTACTTC.

The rearrangement joins TRBV11-2 to TRBJ2-7, with 7 bases aligning to TRBD1. The trim removed 5 bases at V and 6 bases at J, leaving 16 bases unmatched. The germline V gene encodes CDR1 SGHAT and CDR2 FQNNGV. This CDR3 comprises 16 residues. CDR3 in DNA: TGTGCCAGCAGCATCCCGACCCTGGACAGGAGGTCCGAGCAGTACTTC. Translation gives CASSIPTLDRRSEQYF. Variable domain in full (rest from reference TRBV11-2 and TRBJ2-7): EAGVAQSPRYKIIEKRQSVAFWCNPISGHATLYWYQQILGQGPKLLIQFQNNGVVDDSQLPKDRFSAERLKGVDSTLKIQPAKLEDSAVYLCASSIPTLDRRSEQYFGPGTRLTVT.

The J gene is TRBJ2-1, the V gene TRBV2; D is unresolved. Trimming pared 8 bases from V and 5 bases from J, leaving 13 bases between. This CDR3 spans 13 amino acids. Per the germline V gene, CDR1 is SNHLY and CDR2 is FYNNEI. The CDR3 DNA reads TGTGCCAGCCCGAAGGTCCGGAACAATGAGCAGTTCTTC. As protein: CASPKVRNNEQFF.

V is TRBV6-5 and J is TRBJ1-1; D is unresolved. The V gene lost 1 base and the J gene lost 5 bases, with 14 bases spanning the gap. The germline CDR1 and CDR2 sequences are MNHEY and SVGAGI. The length of the CDR3 is 15 residues. CDR3 nucleotide sequence: TGTGCCAGCAGTTACTATGACGGGGAGAGGACTGAAGCTTTCTTT. Translating it yields CASSYYDGERTEAFF.

V usage is TRBV28 and J usage is TRBJ2-1, with 9 nucleotides matching TRBD1. This CDR3 has 17 amino acids. The V and J ends lost 5 bases and 5 bases, in that order; junction bases with no gene match: 13. The V gene's germline CDR1 is MDHEN and CDR2 SYDVKM. The CDR3 loop is CASSLYTGGAEHNEQFF. The CDR3 DNA follows: TGTGCCAGCAGTCTCTACACAGGGGGCGCAGAACACAATGAGCAGTTCTTC.

This rearrangement joins TRBV28 to TRBJ2-5, with D hard to call. TRBJ2-7 explains the end of the DNA better; the J call may be wrong. Germline values: CDR1 MDHEN, CDR2 SYDVKM. The CDR3 runs 13 residues. CDR3 sequence (DNA): TGTGCCAGCAGGCCAACATGGCCCTACGAGCAGTACTTC. It specifies CASRPTWPYEQYF.

V gene TRBV11-2 combines with J gene TRBJ1-2; a weak D match, TRBD1 (5 bases). In germline, CDR1 is SGHAT, CDR2 FQNNGV. The CDR3 is 15 amino acids. The ends were cut back, 2 bases at V and 6 bases at J, with 16 bases in the middle. CDR3 region: CASSLRAWGEDGYTF. In DNA form, the CDR3 reads TGTGCCAGCAGCTTAAGGGCGTGGGGCGAAGATGGCTACACCTTC.

The chain carries TRBV7-9 and TRBJ1-2; perhaps TRBD1 as D (5 bases). Looked up from germline, CDR1 is SEHNR and CDR2 is FQNEAQ (reference sequence). This CDR3 spans 18 amino acids. Trimming took 0 bases from V and 7 from J, leaving 24 bases between them. The CDR3 region is CASSLALADNSIRGGYTF. As DNA, the CDR3 is TGTGCCAGCAGCTTAGCGCTCGCGGACAACTCAATTCGGGGTGGCTACACCTTC.

The chain joins TRBV7-6 to TRBJ2-7, with no clear D. The V gene lost 8 bases and the J gene lost 6 bases, with 14 bases spanning the gap. This CDR3 comprises 12 residues. Germline loops: CDR1 SGHVS, CDR2 FNYEAQ. For the CDR3, the DNA is TGTGCCAGCCAAGGTCTACCCCCCGAGCAGTACTTC. The encoded protein is CASQGLPPEQYF.

This clone was counted once. This sequence joins TRBV11-2 and TRBJ1-1; TRBD1 agrees at 10 bases. Germline V lookup: CDR1 SGHAT, CDR2 FQNNGV. V lost 5 bases and J lost 0; bases outside the gene matches: 12. The CDR3 contains 18 residues. CDR3 loop: CASSLQSGQGTLNTEAFF. CDR3 DNA: TGTGCCAGCAGCCTCCAGTCGGGACAGGGGACTTTGAACACTGAAGCTTTCTTT.